This T cell receptor beta chain was found in a study of blood T cell repertoires in COVID-19. Study-level background: The United States, Italy and Spain provided the acute and convalescent COVID-19 samples. Sample material is recorded as cDNA or gDNA derived from T cells, B-cell-depleted T cells, or PBMCs.

Produced via immunoSEQ multiplex PCR; TCRdb's table is partial and in-frame only. The sample includes 200,000 or so clones, roughly four fifths of them seen just once. Per the germline V gene, CDR1 is SGHRS and CDR2 is YFSETQ. V was cut by 4 bases and J by 3 bases, with 16 bases left in between. This CDR3 contains 16 residues. The chain has TRBV5-1 and TRBJ2-2; weak D call: TRBD1 (6 bases). The sequenced sample was PBMCs or T cells enriched from blood (not recorded which). The receptor was derived from a man in his 60s who had recovered from COVID-19. For the CDR3, the DNA is TGCGCCAGCAGCCCCGGGACACCCGCATACACCGGGGAGCTGTTTTTT. Its translation: CASSPGTPAYTGELFF.